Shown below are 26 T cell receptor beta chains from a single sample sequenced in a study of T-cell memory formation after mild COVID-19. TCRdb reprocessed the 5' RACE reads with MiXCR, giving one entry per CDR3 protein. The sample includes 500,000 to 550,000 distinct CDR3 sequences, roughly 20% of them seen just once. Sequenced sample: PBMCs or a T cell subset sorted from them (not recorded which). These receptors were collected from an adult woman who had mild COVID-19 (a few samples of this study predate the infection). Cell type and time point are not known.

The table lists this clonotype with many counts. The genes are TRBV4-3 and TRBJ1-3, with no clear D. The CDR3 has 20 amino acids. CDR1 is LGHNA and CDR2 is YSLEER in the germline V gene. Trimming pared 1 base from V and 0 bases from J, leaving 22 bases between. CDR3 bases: TGCGCCAGCAGCCAAGTGCCCCCGTCGCGGTCAGACGTCTCTGGAAACACCATATATTTT. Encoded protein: CASSQVPPSRSDVSGNTIYF.

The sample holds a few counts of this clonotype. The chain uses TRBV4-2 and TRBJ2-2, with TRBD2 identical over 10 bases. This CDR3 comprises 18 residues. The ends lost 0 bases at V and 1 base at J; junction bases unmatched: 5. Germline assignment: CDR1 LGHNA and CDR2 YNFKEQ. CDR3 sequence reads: CASSQDRGLAENTGELFF. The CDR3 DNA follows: TGTGCCAGCAGCCAAGATAGAGGACTAGCGGAGAACACCGGGGAGCTGTTTTTT.

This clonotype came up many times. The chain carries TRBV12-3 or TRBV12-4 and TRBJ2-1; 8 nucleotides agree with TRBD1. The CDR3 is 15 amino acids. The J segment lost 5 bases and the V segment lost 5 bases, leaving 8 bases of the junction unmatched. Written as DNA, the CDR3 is TGTGCCAGCAGTCTAGGACAGGGCTGGGACAATGAGCAGTTCTTC. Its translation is CASSLGQGWDNEQFF.

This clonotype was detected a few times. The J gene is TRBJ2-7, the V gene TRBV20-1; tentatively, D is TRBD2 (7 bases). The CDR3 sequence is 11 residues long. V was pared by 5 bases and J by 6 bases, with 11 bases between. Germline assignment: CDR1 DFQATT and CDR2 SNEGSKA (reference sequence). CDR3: CSAAGGLEQYF. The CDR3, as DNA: TGCAGTGCTGCCGGGGGGCTCGAGCAGTACTTC.

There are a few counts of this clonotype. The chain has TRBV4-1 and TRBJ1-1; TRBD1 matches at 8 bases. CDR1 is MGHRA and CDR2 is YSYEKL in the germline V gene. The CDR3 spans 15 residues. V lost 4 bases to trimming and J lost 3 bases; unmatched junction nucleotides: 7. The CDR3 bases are TGCGCCAGCAGCCTTCGACAGGGGAGAGACACTGAAGCTTTCTTT. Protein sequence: CASSLRQGRDTEAFF.

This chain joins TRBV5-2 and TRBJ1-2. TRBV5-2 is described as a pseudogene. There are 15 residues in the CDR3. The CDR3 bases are TGTGCCAGCAGCTTGATTGCGGTCATAGCCTATGGCTACACCTTC. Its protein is CASSLIAVIAYGYTF.

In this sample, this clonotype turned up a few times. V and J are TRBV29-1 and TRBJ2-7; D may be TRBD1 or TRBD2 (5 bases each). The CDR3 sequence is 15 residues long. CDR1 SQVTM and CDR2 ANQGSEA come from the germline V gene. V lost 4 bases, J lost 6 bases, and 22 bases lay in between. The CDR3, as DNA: TGCAGCGTTGCGTCCGCGGCTGGGGGTCCGGGCGAGCAGTACTTC. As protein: CSVASAAGGPGEQYF.

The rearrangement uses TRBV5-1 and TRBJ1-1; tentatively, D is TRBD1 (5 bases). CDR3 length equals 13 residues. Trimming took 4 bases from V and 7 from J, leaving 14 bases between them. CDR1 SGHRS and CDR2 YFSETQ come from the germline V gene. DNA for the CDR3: TGCGCCAGCAGCCCCGGAGACAGTTTTGAAGCTTTCTTT. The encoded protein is CASSPGDSFEAFF.

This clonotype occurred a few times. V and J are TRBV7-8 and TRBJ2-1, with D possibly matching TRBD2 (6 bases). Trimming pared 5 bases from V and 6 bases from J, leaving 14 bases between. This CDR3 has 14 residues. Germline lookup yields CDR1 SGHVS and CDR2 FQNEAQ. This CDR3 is CASSPPGDVNEQFF. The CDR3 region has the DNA TGTGCCAGCAGCCCCCCGGGGGATGTCAATGAGCAGTTCTTC.

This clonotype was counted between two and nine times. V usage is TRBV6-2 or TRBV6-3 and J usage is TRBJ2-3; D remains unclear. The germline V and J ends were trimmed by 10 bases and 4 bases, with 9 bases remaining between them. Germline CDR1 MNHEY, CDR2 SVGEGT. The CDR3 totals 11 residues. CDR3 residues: CATGQADTQYF. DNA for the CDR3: TGTGCCACCGGTCAAGCAGATACGCAGTATTTT.

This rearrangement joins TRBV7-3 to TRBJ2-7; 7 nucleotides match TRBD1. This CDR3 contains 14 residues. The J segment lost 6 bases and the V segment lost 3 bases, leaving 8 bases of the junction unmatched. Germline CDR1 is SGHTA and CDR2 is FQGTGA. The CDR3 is CASSFTGDMGEQYF. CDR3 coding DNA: TGTGCCAGCAGCTTTACAGGGGATATGGGCGAGCAGTACTTC.

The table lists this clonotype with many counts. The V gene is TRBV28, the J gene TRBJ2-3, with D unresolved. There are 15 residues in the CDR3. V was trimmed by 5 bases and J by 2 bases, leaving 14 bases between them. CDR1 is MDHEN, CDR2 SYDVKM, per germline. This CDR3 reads CASSDPTRHTDTQYF. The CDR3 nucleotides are TGTGCCAGCAGTGATCCAACAAGGCACACAGATACGCAGTATTTT.

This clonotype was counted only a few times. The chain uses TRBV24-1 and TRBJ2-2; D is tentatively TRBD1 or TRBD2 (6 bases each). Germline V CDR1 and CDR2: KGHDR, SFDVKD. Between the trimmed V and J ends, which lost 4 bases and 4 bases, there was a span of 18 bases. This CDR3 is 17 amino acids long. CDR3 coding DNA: TGTGCCACCAGTGACCGAGGGACTCTCAGGGGCACCGGGGAGCTGTTTTTT. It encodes CATSDRGTLRGTGELFF.

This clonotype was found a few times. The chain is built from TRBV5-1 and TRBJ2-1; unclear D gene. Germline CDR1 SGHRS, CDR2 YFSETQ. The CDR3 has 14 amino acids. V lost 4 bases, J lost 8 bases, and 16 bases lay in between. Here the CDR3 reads CASSHGIVPDEQFF. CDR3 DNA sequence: TGCGCCAGCAGCCATGGGATTGTGCCCGATGAGCAGTTCTTC.

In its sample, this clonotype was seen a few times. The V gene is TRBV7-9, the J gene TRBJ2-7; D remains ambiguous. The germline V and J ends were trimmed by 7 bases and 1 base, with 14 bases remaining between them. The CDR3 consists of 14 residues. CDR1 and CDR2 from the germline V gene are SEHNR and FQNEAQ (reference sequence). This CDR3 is CASTSVGSSYEQYF. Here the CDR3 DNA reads TGTGCCAGCACCTCCGTTGGCAGTTCCTACGAGCAGTACTTC.

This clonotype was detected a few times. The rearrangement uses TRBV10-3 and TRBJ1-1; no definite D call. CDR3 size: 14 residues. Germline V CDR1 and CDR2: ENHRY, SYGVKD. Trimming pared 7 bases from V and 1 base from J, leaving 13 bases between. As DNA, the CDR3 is TGTGCCATCAAAGGAGGAGACCCGAACACTGAAGCTTTCTTT. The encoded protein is CAIKGGDPNTEAFF.

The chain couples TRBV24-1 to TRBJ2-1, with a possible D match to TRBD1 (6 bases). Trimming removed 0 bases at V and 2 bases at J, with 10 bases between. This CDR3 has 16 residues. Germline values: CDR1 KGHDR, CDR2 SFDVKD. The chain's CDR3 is CATSDLQDSAYNEQFF. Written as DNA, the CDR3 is TGTGCCACCAGTGATTTGCAGGACAGCGCCTACAATGAGCAGTTCTTC.

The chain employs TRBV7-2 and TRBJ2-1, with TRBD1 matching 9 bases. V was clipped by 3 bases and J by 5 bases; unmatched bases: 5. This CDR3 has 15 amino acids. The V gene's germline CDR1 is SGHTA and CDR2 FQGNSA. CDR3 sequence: CASSLGQGPHNEQFF. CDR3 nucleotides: TGTGCCAGCAGCTTGGGACAGGGACCCCACAATGAGCAGTTCTTC.

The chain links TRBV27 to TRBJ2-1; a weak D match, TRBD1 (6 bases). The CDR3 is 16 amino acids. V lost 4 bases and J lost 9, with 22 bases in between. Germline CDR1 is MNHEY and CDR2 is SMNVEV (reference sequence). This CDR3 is CASSSYSTGLQGEQFF. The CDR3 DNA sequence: TGTGCCAGCAGTTCGTACTCGACAGGTTTACAAGGTGAGCAGTTCTTC.

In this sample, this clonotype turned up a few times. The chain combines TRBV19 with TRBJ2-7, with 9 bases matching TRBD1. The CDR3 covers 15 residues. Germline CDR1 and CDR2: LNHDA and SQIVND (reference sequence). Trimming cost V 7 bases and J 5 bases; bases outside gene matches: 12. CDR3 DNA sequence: TGTGCCAGTACACAACCGGGACAGGGTACTGACGAGCAGTACTTC. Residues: CASTQPGQGTDEQYF.

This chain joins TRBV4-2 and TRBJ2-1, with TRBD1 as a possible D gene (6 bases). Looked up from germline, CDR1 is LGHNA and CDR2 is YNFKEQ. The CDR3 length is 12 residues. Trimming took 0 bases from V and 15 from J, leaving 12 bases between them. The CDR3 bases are TGTGCCAGCAGCCAAGATGCGGACAGTAGGTTCTTC. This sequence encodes CASSQDADSRFF.

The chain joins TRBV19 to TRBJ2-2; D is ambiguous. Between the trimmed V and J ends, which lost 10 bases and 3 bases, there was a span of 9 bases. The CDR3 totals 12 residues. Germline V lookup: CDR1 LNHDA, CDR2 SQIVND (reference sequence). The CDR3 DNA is TGTGCCACCTTGGTCCACACCGGGGAGCTGTTTTTT. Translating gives CATLVHTGELFF.

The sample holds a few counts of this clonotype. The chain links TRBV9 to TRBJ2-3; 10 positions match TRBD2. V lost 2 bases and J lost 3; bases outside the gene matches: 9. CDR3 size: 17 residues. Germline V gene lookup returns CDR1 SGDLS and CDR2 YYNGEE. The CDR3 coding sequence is TGTGCCAGCAGCGTTAGCCCTAGCGGGAGTAGAACAGATACGCAGTATTTT. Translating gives CASSVSPSGSRTDTQYF.

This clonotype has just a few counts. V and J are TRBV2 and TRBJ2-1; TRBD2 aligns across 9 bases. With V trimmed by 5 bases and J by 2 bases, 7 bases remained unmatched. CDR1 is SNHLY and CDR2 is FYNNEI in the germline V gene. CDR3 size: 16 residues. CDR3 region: CASSLDSGGPYNEQFF. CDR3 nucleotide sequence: TGTGCCAGCAGTTTAGATAGCGGGGGACCCTACAATGAGCAGTTCTTC.

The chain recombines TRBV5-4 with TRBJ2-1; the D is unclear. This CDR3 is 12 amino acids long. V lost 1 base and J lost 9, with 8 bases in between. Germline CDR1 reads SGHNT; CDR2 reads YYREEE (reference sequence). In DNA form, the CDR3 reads TGTGCCAGCAGCTTGAGAGACACTGAGCAGTTCTTC. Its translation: CASSLRDTEQFF. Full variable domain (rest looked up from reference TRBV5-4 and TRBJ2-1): ETGVTQSPTHLIKTRGQQVTLRCSSQSGHNTVSWYQQALGQGPQFIFQYYREEENGRGNFPPRFSGLQFPNYSSELNVNALELDDSALYLCASSLRDTEQFFGPGTRLTVL.

The CDR3 DNA is TGTGCCAGCAGCTTCTCCGGACAGTCCACTGAAGCTTTCTTT. It specifies CASSFSGQSTEAFF. The genes are TRBV7-9 and TRBJ1-1, with D perhaps matching TRBD1 (6 bases). Germline V CDR1 and CDR2: SEHNR, FQNEAQ (reference sequence). The CDR3 extends over 14 amino acids. With 3 bases removed from V and 4 bases from J, the gap between germline ends came to 12 bases.